The clone carrying this T cell receptor beta chain was observed at least ten times. A single record per CDR3 protein comes from TCRdb applying MiXCR to the multiplex PCR reads. The sample includes about 130,000 distinct CDR3 sequences, 20% to 25% of them seen just once. Breast cancer patients provided tissue from their axillary draining lymph nodes. The data stem from a study of breast tumors, draining lymph nodes, adjacent tissues. The sequenced material came from axillary lymph node tissue. The clonotype comes from a female donor with breast cancer. Some clones in this sample may be carry-over from other donors' samples.

CDR3: CASGPHLAQETQYF. CDR3 sequence (DNA): TGTGCTAGTGGCCCCCACCTGGCTCAAGAGACCCAGTACTTC. V usage is TRBV12-5 and J usage is TRBJ2-5; unclear D gene. Between the trimmed V and J ends, which lost 6 bases and 2 bases, there was a span of 13 bases. The V gene's germline CDR1 is LGHNT and CDR2 FRNRAP. The CDR3 is 14 amino acids.